The 18 T cell receptor beta chains listed next were all sequenced from one sample in a study of T cell responses to AZD1222 COVID-19 vaccine. TCRdb's copy holds only in-frame clones and misses some; the assay was immunoSEQ multiplex PCR. The sample holds under 150,000 clones; 82% are singletons and the top ten take 4.1%. This specimen was peripheral blood, taken on day 0 of MenACWY control vaccination. The source of these receptors is an adult in good health.

The gene calls are TRBV2 and TRBJ1-5, with TRBD1 identical over 10 bases. Germline V gene data show CDR1 as SNHLY and CDR2 as FYNNEI. Trimming cost V 5 bases and J 9 bases; bases outside gene matches: 10. The CDR3 sequence is 15 residues long. The CDR3 region is CASSPGQGMGLPQHF. DNA of the CDR3: TGTGCCAGCAGTCCGGGACAGGGGATGGGTTTGCCCCAGCATTTT. The entire variable domain, with the rest obtained from reference TRBV2 and TRBJ1-5, is as follows: EPEVTQTPSHQVTQMGQEVILRCVPISNHLYFYWYRQILGQKVEFLVSFYNNEISEKSEIFDDQFSVERPDGSNFTLKIRSTKLEDSAMYFCASSPGQGMGLPQHFGDGTRLSIL.

The chain recombines TRBV7-9 with TRBJ2-7, with 12 bases matching TRBD1. The V gene's germline CDR1 is SEHNR and CDR2 FQNEAQ (reference sequence). This CDR3 has 17 amino acids. The J segment lost 3 bases and the V segment lost 4 bases, leaving 10 bases of the junction unmatched. The CDR3 protein is CASSSEGQGAISYEQYV. The CDR3 region has the DNA TGTGCCAGCAGCTCAGAGGGACAGGGGGCGATTAGCTACGAGCAGTACGTC.

The rearrangement links TRBV15 to TRBJ2-1; maybe TRBD2 (5 bases). The V and J ends lost 0 bases and 9 bases respectively, with 9 bases between them. The CDR3 totals 13 residues. Germline V gene sequence: CDR1 LNHNV, CDR2 YYDKDF (reference sequence). CDR3 residues: CATSRDRAGEQFF. DNA of the CDR3: TGTGCCACCAGCAGAGATAGGGCGGGTGAGCAGTTCTTC.

This chain links TRBV18 with TRBJ2-7; 7 bases line up with TRBD1. This CDR3 is 15 amino acids long. Germline CDR1 is KGHSH and CDR2 is LQKENI. Unmatched junction bases numbered 6, after V lost 3 bases and J lost 1 base. The CDR3 bases are TGTGCCAGCTCACCCTTAGGGGGCCAATCCTACGAGCAGTACTTC. The encoded protein is CASSPLGGQSYEQYF.

The chain employs TRBV18 and TRBJ2-2; D is perhaps TRBD1 or TRBD2 (6 bases each). The CDR3 contains 16 residues. The V end lost 4 bases, the J end lost 3 bases, and 15 bases lay between the germline ends. Germline lookup yields CDR1 KGHSH and CDR2 LQKENI. CDR3 sequence reads: CASSQQGTRDTGELFF. The CDR3 bases are TGTGCCAGCTCACAGCAGGGGACTCGGGACACCGGGGAGCTGTTTTTT. The full variable domain, completed using reference TRBV18 and TRBJ2-2, is NAGVMQNPRHLVRRRGQEARLRCSPMKGHSHVYWYRQLPEEGLKFMVYLQKENIIDESGMPKERFSAEFPKEGPSILRIQQVVRGDSAAYFCASSQQGTRDTGELFFGEGSRLTVL.

V and J are TRBV5-6 and TRBJ2-4; no clear D. V was trimmed by 3 bases and J by 0 bases, leaving 13 bases between them. The germline V gene encodes CDR1 SGHDT and CDR2 YYEEEE. The CDR3 spans 16 residues. The chain's CDR3 is CASSSPTVRAKNIQYF. In DNA form, the CDR3 reads TGTGCCAGCAGCTCGCCGACGGTCCGAGCCAAAAACATTCAGTACTTC. The variable domain in full, with the rest retrieved from reference TRBV5-6 and TRBJ2-4, is DAGVTQSPTHLIKTRGQQVTLRCSPKSGHDTVSWYQQALGQGPQFIFQYYEEEERQRGNFPDRFSGHQFPNYSSELNVNALLLGDSALYLCASSSPTVRAKNIQYFGAGTRLSVL.

This chain uses TRBV7-9 with TRBJ2-4, with TRBD2 as a possible D gene (5 bases). Germline V gene data show CDR1 as SEHNR and CDR2 as FQNEAQ (reference sequence). Trimming left V 5 bases short and J 0 bases short, with 11 bases between. The CDR3 is 15 residues long. The CDR3: CASSRSGLAKNIQYF. The CDR3 DNA reads TGTGCCAGCAGCCGAAGCGGATTAGCCAAAAACATTCAGTACTTC.

The rearrangement joins TRBV29-1 to TRBJ2-5, with 12 nucleotides matching TRBD2. The J segment lost 5 bases and the V segment lost 7 bases, leaving 5 bases of the junction unmatched. This CDR3 spans 13 amino acids. Germline assignment: CDR1 SQVTM and CDR2 ANQGSEA. The CDR3 DNA reads as TGCAGCGCTCTAGCGGGGGGGCGGGAGACCCAGTACTTC. It translates to CSALAGGRETQYF.

V is TRBV6-6 and J is TRBJ1-3; TRBD1 aligns across 11 bases. The germline V gene encodes CDR1 MNHNY and CDR2 SVGAGI (reference sequence). The CDR3 loop spans 18 amino acids. The V and J ends lost 5 bases and 0 bases, in that order; junction bases with no gene match: 9. CDR3 sequence reads: CASSLRDRGLSSGNTIYF. Here the CDR3 DNA reads TGTGCCAGCAGTCTCCGGGACAGGGGGTTAAGCTCTGGAAACACCATATATTTT.

This chain links TRBV28 with TRBJ1-5; 7 bases line up with TRBD1. The CDR3 is 15 residues long. Per germline, CDR1 MDHEN and CDR2 SYDVKM. J lost 3 bases, V lost 6 bases, and 8 bases had no gene match. The CDR3 coding sequence is TGTGCCAGCAGCCGCGCCGACAGGGCCAATCAGCCCCAGCATTTT. It codes for CASSRADRANQPQHF.

V usage is TRBV28 and J usage is TRBJ1-2; D not resolved. CDR1 and CDR2 (germline): MDHEN, SYDVKM. V gave up 5 bases and J gave up 4 bases, with 17 bases separating them. This CDR3 has 15 residues. The CDR3 region has the DNA TGTGCCAGCAGTGGGTCGGGTGCGGCCATCTATGGCTACACCTTC. Encoded protein: CASSGSGAAIYGYTF.

CDR3 protein: CASSLQGIGTEAFF. In nucleotides, the CDR3 is TGTGCCAGCAGTTTACAGGGGATAGGCACTGAAGCTTTCTTT. V and J are TRBV27 and TRBJ1-1; tentative D call: TRBD1 (6 bases). V gave up 2 bases and J gave up 4 bases, with 11 bases separating them. The CDR3 consists of 14 residues. Looked up from germline, CDR1 is MNHEY and CDR2 is SMNVEV (reference sequence).

The chain links TRBV6-5 to TRBJ2-3, with D perhaps matching TRBD1 (6 bases). The CDR3 spans 14 residues. V lost 6 bases, J lost 0 bases, and 10 bases lay in between. Germline lookup yields CDR1 MNHEY and CDR2 SVGAGI. The CDR3 sequence is CASRGTSSTDTQYF. CDR3 nucleotide sequence: TGTGCCAGCAGGGGGACATCTAGCACAGATACGCAGTATTTT.

The chain combines TRBV7-2 with TRBJ2-2, with D possibly being TRBD2 (5 bases). Trimming shortened V by 4 bases and J by 5 bases, and 14 bases separated the two germline ends. CDR1 and CDR2 from the germline V gene are SGHTA and FQGNSA. The CDR3 loop spans 15 amino acids. The CDR3 coding sequence is TGTGCCAGCAGCTCCTACCGGGGTGGGACCGGGGAGCTGTTTTTT. It translates to CASSSYRGGTGELFF.

The CDR3 nucleotides are TGTGCCAGCAGCCCCCCCCTGTCCAGGGATGATTCACCCCTCCACTTT. Translated, it gives CASSPPLSRDDSPLHF. The chain uses TRBV16 and TRBJ1-6, with D tentatively TRBD1 (5 bases). In germline, CDR1 is KGHSY, CDR2 FQNENV. The CDR3 is made up of 16 amino acids. Trimming removed 4 bases from V and 8 bases from J, with 18 bases in between. Variable domain in full (rest from reference TRBV16 and TRBJ1-6): GEEVAQTPKHLVRGEGQKAKLYCAPIKGHSYVFWYQQVLKNEFKFLISFQNENVFDETGMPKERFSAKCLPNSPCSLEIQATKLEDSAVYFCASSPPLSRDDSPLHFGNGTRLTVT.

This clone was recorded a few times. The rearrangement uses TRBV7-9 and TRBJ1-1; unclear D gene. The V gene lost 5 bases and the J gene lost 2 bases, with 6 bases spanning the gap. The CDR3 has 12 amino acids. Per the germline V gene, CDR1 is SEHNR and CDR2 is FQNEAQ (reference sequence). The CDR3 DNA is TGTGCCAGCAGCGACATTAACACTGAAGCTTTCTTT. This translates into CASSDINTEAFF.

CDR3 nucleotide sequence: TGCGCCAGCAGCTTGGGGGCAGTAAGTGGAGATACGCAGTATTTT. Protein product: CASSLGAVSGDTQYF. This rearrangement joins TRBV5-1 to TRBJ2-3; D gene unclear. V was shortened by 0 bases and J by 5 bases, with 13 bases between the two germline ends. This CDR3 has 15 residues. The germline CDR1 and CDR2 sequences are SGHRS and YFSETQ.

The V call is TRBV6-1, the J call TRBJ2-7; D possibly corresponds to TRBD2 (5 bases). The CDR3 spans 13 residues. The V gene lost 2 bases and the J gene lost 6 bases, with 11 bases spanning the gap. The germline gives CDR1 MNHNS, CDR2 SASEGT. The CDR3 loop is CASSESGVSEQYV. As DNA, the CDR3 is TGTGCCAGCAGTGAAAGCGGTGTCAGCGAGCAGTACGTC.